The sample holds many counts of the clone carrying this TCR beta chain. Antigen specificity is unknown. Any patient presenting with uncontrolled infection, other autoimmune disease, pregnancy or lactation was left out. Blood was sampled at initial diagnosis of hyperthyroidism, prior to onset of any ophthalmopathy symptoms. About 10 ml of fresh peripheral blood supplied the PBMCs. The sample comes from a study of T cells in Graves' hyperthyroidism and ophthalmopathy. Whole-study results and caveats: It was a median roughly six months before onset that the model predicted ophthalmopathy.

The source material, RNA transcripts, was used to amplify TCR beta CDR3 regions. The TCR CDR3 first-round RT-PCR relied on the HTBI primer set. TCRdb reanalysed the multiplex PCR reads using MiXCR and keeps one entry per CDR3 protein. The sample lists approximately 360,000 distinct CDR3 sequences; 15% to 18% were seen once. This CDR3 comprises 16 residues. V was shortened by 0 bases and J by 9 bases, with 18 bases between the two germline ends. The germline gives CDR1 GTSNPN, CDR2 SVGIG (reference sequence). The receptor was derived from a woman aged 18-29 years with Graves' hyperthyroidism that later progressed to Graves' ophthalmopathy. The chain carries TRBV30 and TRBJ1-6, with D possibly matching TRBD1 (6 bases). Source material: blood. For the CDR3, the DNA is TGTGCCTGGAGTGTACAGGGCCTCCAGGGGAGTTCACCCCTCCACTTT. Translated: CAWSVQGLQGSSPLHF.